This record covers a single T cell receptor (beta chain). This sample stems from a study of blood T cell repertoires in COVID-19. The data were produced by immunoSEQ multiplex PCR, yet TCRdb's version contains in-frame clones alone and is incomplete. This sample has 30,000 to 45,000 clones, with roughly 80% found just once. The CDR3 extends over 14 amino acids. Germline lookup yields CDR1 MNHEY and CDR2 SVGEGT. After removal of 6 bases from V and 8 bases from J, the junction contained 5 bases not matched to a gene. Sequencing was carried out using peripheral blood. The receptor comes from a man in his 70s with acute or convalescent COVID-19. The V gene is TRBV6-2 or TRBV6-3, the J gene TRBJ2-1, with 12 bases matching TRBD1. Here the CDR3 DNA reads TGTGCCAGCAGCTCCGGGACAGGGGGCTATGAGCAGTTCTTC. It yields the protein CASSSGTGGYEQFF.